This T cell receptor (beta chain) appears in the sequencing data of a study of cytomegalovirus exposure and HLA in healthy donors. Findings of the study overall: Cytomegalovirus association was assigned to approximately 160 TCR beta chains. Most TCR sequences were rare, but some public TCRs occurred in many donors.

Germline V lookup: CDR1 MDHEN, CDR2 SYDVKM. V dropped 5 bases and J dropped 3 bases, with 5 bases sitting between them. The CDR3 sequence is 11 residues long. Separation from the roughly 670-subject first cohort characterized the roughly 120-subject validation cohort, to which the donors belonged. For this clone: Antigen unknown. The same CDR3 can be traced to other DNA sequences in this sample.

Only in-frame clones appear in the TCRdb table, and some are missing; sequencing was by immunoSEQ multiplex PCR. The table lists roughly 250,000 clones, almost 90% of them singletons, with under 0.4% in the top ten. The rearrangement joins TRBV28 to TRBJ2-7, with no clear D. The TCR sequence derives from a young woman in good health and CMV-seronegative. Input material: PBMCs. CDR3: CASSPNYEQYF. DNA for the CDR3: TGTGCCAGCAGTCCTAACTACGAGCAGTACTTC.